What follows is one T cell receptor (beta chain) and its context. Its antigen has not been determined. Per-base qualities were not stored, and no clone one base away is much larger. From the second PCR step onward, the TCR alpha chain libraries and the TCR beta chain libraries were amplified separately. Donor CMV status was determined by IFNgamma production from CD4+ T cells after overnight stimulation of fresh PBMCs with CMV viral lysate. Using Miltenyi beads, CD4 T cells were first positively selected, and CD8 T cells were then positively selected from the CD4-negative fraction. Cells stained for CD3, CD4, CD8, CD45RA, CD27 and a live/dead dye were sorted on a BD Aria II into four subsets by CD45RA and CD27. A few healthy volunteers provided blood, and each donor's sample was split into CD4 and CD8 T cells and then further divided into four differentiation subsets. Approximately 120 ml of peripheral blood was collected from each donor, and PBMC were isolated from the blood using Ficoll-Paque PLUS density-gradient centrifugation. Sorted cells were lysed in RLT buffer, after which RNA was extracted using a Qiagen RNeasy kit and stored at -80 degrees C.

The data are from a study of naive and memory T cell subsets (dated by TCRdb to 2016 to 2017). About the study as a whole: The study applied an open-source, UMI-based TCR alpha and beta sequencing pipeline to sorted naive and memory peripheral blood T cell subsets. The results of the functional CMV T cell responses matched the IgG serology results in every case. RNA was DNase-treated and reverse transcribed with TCR constant-region primers, mostly using SuperScript III.

The library relied on UMI-ligation and nested PCR. The beta constant-region primer was an equimolar mix of two oligonucleotides covering both TRBC1 and TRBC2. Four rounds of PCR, combining the SP2 primer with nested alpha and beta constant-region primers, were used to amplify the ligated cDNA. A single-stranded oligonucleotide containing the SP2 primer and a 12-nucleotide UMI was joined to the 3' end of the cDNA by T4 RNA ligase 1. The ligation reaction was kept at 16 degrees C for 20-24 hours. PCR2 was typically run as a SYBR Green qPCR and stopped at a predetermined threshold to prevent over-amplification. Every purification after the first one was done using Agencourt AMPure XP magnetic beads. Libraries were quantified by Qubit and checked on a TapeStation, where a main peak was expected near 650 bp. Pooled libraries were sequenced on an Illumina MiSeq using v2 2x251 paired-end kits, and typically roughly 0.95-2.1 million reads were obtained per sample. Each sample's library went into the pool at approximately 4.2 nM, and about 4.5-8% PhiX was added to help with cluster recognition. As for the original processing: FASTQ reads processed by Demultiplexor were assigned V and J genes by Decombinator through tag matching that tolerated a single base-pair mismatch. Collapsinator used UMIs to correct both sequencing errors and frequency errors arising from PCR heterogeneity. TCRs were translated and CDR3s were extracted from the conserved cysteine to the FGXG phenylalanine by CDR3Translator, with non-productive sequences being flagged. Gini, Shannon entropy and inverse Simpson indices were calculated on repertoires subsampled to equal numbers of UMI-defined TCRs. Clonotype abundance distributions were fitted to a power law by maximum likelihood within the linear range. When run on a single naive CD8 sample, MIGEC and the pipeline yielded similar UMI counts, similar unique TCR numbers and similar clonal distributions. Repertoires were searched for around 7,300 CMV-associated CDR3 sequences compiled from VDJdb and a published dataset. TCRdb reprocessing: public reads trimmed at Q25 with fastp, clones called with MiXCR, in-frame beta chains kept. Here each entry gathers all rows of one CDR3 protein and keeps the most common genes and DNA. The V and J calls reflect TCRdb's pipeline rather than the authors' work. The sample yields 95,000 to 150,000 distinct CDR3 sequences; over 30% were counted once. The ten largest clones represent roughly 0.86% of the sample.

The paper's findings and limits, for the study overall: Single alpha or beta chain sequences, rather than paired alpha/beta receptors, were used to define clonotypes. Once error correction was done, more than 95% of naive TCR sequences showed up just once, which made the naive abundance distributions much steeper than those of the memory subsets. In both CD4 and CD8 cells, a rise in Gini index and a fall in Shannon and inverse Simpson diversity were observed from naive through CM, EM and EMRA. RNA-based TCR counts may be affected by expression changes linked to T cell activation and differentiation. TCR abundance followed a power law with an exponent that was different for naive and memory subsets but consistent across the three individuals. The repertoire findings for the naive and memory subsets could not be validated against a ground truth because none was available.

Germline trimming amounts to 2 bases on V and 4 bases on J, with 1 as the count of junction bases outside the gene matches. The germline V gene (reference sequence) sets CDR1 to DFQATT and CDR2 to SNEGSKA. From cysteine to phenylalanine, the CDR3 is 12 amino acids long. Kept here is only the CDR3 DNA, which spans 36 bases and is read in frame from base 1. The chain is assembled from TRBV20-1 and TRBJ1-1; 7 middle bases align to TRBD1. Sequenced sample: central memory CD4+ T cells from blood. In light of the paper, this sample's cell subset or site label describes: central memory, CD45RA- CD27+. This TCR derives from a human donor in good health. The DNA sequence is given as TGCAGTGCTAGAACAGGGGTCACTGAAGCTTTCTTT. The encoded protein is CSARTGVTEAFF.